The clone carrying this TCR beta chain is medium-sized within its sample. The record originates from a study of PD-1 and CTLA-4 blockade in melanoma. Measured with immunoSEQ multiplex PCR; TCRdb has only the in-frame clones, and not every one. Found here are tens of thousands of clones, less than 90% of them singletons; the top ten hold around 6.7%. The TCR comes from a human donor with melanoma. The material was CD8+ T cells from peripheral blood, obtained from a patient given anti-PD-1 treatment.

DNA of the CDR3: TGCGCCAGCAGCCAAGATCCCAGCGGAGGGGCCGGGGAGCTGTTTTTT. Translating gives CASSQDPSGGAGELFF. The chain uses TRBV4-3 and TRBJ2-2, with D perhaps TRBD2 (6 bases). This CDR3 has 16 residues. V was trimmed by 0 bases and J by 6 bases, leaving 14 bases between them. Germline values: CDR1 LGHNA, CDR2 YSLEER.